The present T cell receptor (beta chain) was sequenced within a study of blood T cell repertoires in COVID-19 (dated by TCRdb to about 2020). Looking at the study overall: Collaborator samples came from the United States, Italy and Spain and covered acute and convalescent phases of COVID-19. The material from the prospective study consisted of cDNA or gDNA derived from T cells, B-cell-depleted T cells, or PBMCs. Subjects who had been exposed to COVID-19, were actively infected with it, or had recovered from it provided the deeply sampled blood TCRbeta repertoires that made up the dataset. The repertoires were released in a freely available public database meant as a resource for research on the immune response to SARS-CoV-2. The samples were drawn from the first 160 participants of the ongoing ImmuneRACE study and from roughly 1,300 subjects provided by 6 global collaborators. The sample metadata nearly always contained a de-identified subject ID, COVID-19 status, age in years and sex. Where HLA class I and class II types were available, the types were taken from metadata supplied by the sample provider, not from assay-based typing. What the work shows at the level of the full study, not this receptor alone: The quantity of clinical and demographic metadata differed by source and by participant and was supplied without curation.

This clone was observed a handful of times. Its cognate antigen has yet to be identified. No qualities accompany the bases; no much larger clone lies one base away. The junction shows trimming of 5 bases on V and 3 bases on J, and the gene matches do not reach 6 bases of it. The CDR3 runs 14 amino acids, cysteine and phenylalanine included. The sequence is cut down to CDR3 DNA, 42 bases in frame from base 1. Per the germline V gene, SGDLS is the CDR1 and YYNGEE is the CDR2. The immunoSEQ Assay, a bias-controlled multiplex PCR, was used to amplify TCRbeta CDR3 regions from genomic DNA. As for the authors' bioinformatics: Nucleated cell counts per sample were estimated from amplification of reference gene primers within the assay. To quantify the absolute abundance of each unique TCRbeta CDR3 rearrangement, sequence reads were collapsed and filtered. For each sample, productive Simpson clonality was calculated by taking the square root of Simpson's diversity index across productive rearrangements. TCRdb retrieved this table from immuneACCESS and kept in-frame rearrangements only. Not all clones are present; in checked studies, unresolved V genes account for under half, and no reason is known for the remainder. V and J calls and clone size are as listed in that table; D and trimming were resolved from the DNA. The table for this sample lists about 230,000 clones; roughly 85% of them were counted only once. Around 2.6% of the sample is held by the ten biggest clonotypes.

Collaborating institutions collected whole blood in K2EDTA tubes following their own protocols. For TCRbeta analysis, collaborators shipped samples as frozen whole blood, isolated PBMCs, or DNA extracted from either of those sample types. The sample comprised peripheral blood. The sequence was collected from a woman in her seventies with active or convalescent COVID-19. The sequence is built from TRBV9 and TRBJ2-7, with 9 central nucleotides matching TRBD1. The encoded CDR3 is CASSIGDRVYEQYF. The DNA sequence reads TGTGCCAGCAGTATCGGGGACAGGGTCTACGAGCAGTACTTC.